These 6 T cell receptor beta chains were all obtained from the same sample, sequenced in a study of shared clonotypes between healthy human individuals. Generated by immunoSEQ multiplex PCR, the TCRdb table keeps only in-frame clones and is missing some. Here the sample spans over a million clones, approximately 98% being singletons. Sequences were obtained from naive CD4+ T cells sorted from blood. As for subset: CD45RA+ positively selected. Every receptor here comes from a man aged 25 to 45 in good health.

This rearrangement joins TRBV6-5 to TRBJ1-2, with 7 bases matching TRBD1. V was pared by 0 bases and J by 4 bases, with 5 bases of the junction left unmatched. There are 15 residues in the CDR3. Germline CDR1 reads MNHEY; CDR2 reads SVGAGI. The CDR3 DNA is TGTGCCAGCAGTTACTCAGTCGCAGGGGGCTATGGCTACACCTTC. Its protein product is CASSYSVAGGYGYTF.

CDR3 loop: CASSQGGLNTGELFF. CDR3 nucleotide sequence: TGTGCCAGCAGCCAAGGGGGACTAAACACCGGGGAGCTGTTTTTT. The chain combines TRBV4-2 with TRBJ2-2; TRBD2 aligns across 7 bases. The CDR3 has 15 amino acids. V lost 1 base and J lost 2; bases outside the gene matches: 1. CDR1 LGHNA and CDR2 YNFKEQ come from the germline V gene.

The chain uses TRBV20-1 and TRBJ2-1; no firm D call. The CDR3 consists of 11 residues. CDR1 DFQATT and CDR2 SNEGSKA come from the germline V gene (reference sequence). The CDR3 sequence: CRPPGLNEQFF. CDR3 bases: TGCAGGCCGCCCGGTCTCAATGAGCAGTTCTTC.

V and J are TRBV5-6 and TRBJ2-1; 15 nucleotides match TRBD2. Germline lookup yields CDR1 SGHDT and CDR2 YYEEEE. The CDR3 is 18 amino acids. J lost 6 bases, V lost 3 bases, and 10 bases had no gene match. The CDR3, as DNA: TGTGCCAGCAGCTCGCTGGGGAAGGGACTAGCGGGAGGCAATGAGCAGTTCTTC. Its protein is CASSSLGKGLAGGNEQFF.

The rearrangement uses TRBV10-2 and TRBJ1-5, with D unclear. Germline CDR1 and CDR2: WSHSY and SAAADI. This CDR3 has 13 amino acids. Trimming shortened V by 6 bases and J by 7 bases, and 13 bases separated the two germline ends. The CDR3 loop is CASSHDTAQPQHF. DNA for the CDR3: TGCGCCAGCAGCCACGACACGGCCCAGCCCCAGCATTTT.

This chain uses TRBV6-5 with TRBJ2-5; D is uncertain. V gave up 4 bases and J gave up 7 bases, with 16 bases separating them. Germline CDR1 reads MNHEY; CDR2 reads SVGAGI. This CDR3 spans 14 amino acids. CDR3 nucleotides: TGTGCCAGCAGTTCGACAACCTCCCTGGGGACCCAGTACTTC. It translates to CASSSTTSLGTQYF.